This record looks at one T cell receptor (beta chain) sequence and its context. The entry originates in a study of regulatory T cells in long-lasting Graves disease. Time point indicated: persistent/refractory GD, antithyroid drugs over 5 years with positive TRAb. PBMC RNA served as the TCR library source. The CDR3 runs 16 residues. V lost 6 bases and J lost 0; bases outside the gene matches: 8. Germline assignment: CDR1 MDHEN and CDR2 SYDVKM. Construction of TCR beta libraries relied on iRepertoire HTBI primers and on Arm-PCR targeting CDR3 regions. TCRdb called the multiplex PCR reads again in MiXCR, with one record for every CDR3 protein. This table holds 400,000 to 500,000 distinct CDR3 sequences, roughly a fifth found once.

This sequence was found in a female donor with Graves disease. This chain links TRBV28 with TRBJ2-4; 7 bases match TRBD1. The specimen comprised peripheral blood mononuclear cells (PBMCs), sampled when the disease was refractory, from a patient treated with antithyroid drugs. The CDR3 loop is CASRDTGASAKNIQYF. The CDR3 nucleotides are TGTGCCAGCAGGGATACAGGGGCCTCAGCCAAAAACATTCAGTACTTC.